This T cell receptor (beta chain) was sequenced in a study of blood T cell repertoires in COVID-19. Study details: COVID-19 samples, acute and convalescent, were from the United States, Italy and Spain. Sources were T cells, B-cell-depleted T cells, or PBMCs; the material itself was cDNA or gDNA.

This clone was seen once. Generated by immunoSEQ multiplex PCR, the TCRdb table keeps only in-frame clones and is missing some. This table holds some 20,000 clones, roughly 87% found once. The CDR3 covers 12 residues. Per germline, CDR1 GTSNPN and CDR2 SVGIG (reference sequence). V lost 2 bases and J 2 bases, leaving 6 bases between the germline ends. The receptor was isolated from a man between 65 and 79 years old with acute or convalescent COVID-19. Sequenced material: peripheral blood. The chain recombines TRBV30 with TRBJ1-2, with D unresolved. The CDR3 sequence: CAWSPENYGYTF. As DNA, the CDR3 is TGTGCCTGGAGTCCAGAAAACTATGGCTACACCTTC.